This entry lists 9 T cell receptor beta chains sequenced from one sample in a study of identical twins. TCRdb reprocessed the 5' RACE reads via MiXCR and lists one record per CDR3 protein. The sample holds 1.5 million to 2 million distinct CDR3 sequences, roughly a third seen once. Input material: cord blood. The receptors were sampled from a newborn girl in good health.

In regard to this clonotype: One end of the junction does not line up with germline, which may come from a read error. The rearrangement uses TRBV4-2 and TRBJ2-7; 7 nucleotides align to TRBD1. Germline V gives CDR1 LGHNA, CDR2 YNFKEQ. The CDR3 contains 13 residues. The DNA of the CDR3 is TGTGCCAGCAGCGCCGGGACAGCCTACGGGCAGTACTTC. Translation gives CASSAGTAYGQYF.

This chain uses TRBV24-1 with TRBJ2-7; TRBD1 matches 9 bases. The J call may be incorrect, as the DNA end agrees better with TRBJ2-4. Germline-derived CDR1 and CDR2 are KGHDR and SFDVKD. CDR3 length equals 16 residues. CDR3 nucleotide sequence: TGTGCCACCAGTGACCTTGACAGGGGGGGCAAAAACATTCAGTACTTC. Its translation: CATSDLDRGGKNIQYF.

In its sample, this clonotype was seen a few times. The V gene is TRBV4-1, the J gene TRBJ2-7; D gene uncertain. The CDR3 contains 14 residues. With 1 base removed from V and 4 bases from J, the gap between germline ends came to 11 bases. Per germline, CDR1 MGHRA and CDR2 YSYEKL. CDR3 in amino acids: CASSQVQVGYEQYF. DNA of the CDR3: TGCGCCAGCAGCCAAGTACAAGTAGGGTACGAGCAGTACTTC.

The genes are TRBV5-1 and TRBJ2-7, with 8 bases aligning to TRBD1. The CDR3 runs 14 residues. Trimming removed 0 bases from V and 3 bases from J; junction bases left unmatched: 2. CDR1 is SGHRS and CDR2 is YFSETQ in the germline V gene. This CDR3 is CASSLAGQDYEQYF. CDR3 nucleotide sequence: TGCGCCAGCAGCTTGGCGGGACAGGACTACGAGCAGTACTTC.

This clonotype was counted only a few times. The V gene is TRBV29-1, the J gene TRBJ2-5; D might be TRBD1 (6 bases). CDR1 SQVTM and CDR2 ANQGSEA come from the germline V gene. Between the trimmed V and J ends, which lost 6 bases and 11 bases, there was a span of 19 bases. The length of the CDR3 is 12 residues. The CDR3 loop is CSVQGPGEKQYF. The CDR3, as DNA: TGCAGCGTCCAGGGGCCTGGGGAGAAGCAGTACTTC. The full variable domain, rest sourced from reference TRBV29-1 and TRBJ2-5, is SAVISQKPSRDICQRGTSLTIQCQVDSQVTMMFWYRQQPGQSLTLIATANQGSEATYESGFVIDKFPISRPNLTFSTLTVSNMSPEDSSIYLCSVQGPGEKQYFGPGTRLLVL.

The CDR3 DNA reads TGTGCCAGCAGCTTAGCCGCCTTTGCGAACACCGGGGAGCTGTTTTTT. Its translation is CASSLAAFANTGELFF. The V call is TRBV7-2, the J call TRBJ2-2, with unresolved D. Germline CDR1 is SGHTA and CDR2 is FQGNSA. The V and J ends lost 0 bases and 0 bases respectively, with 8 bases between them. The CDR3 totals 16 residues.

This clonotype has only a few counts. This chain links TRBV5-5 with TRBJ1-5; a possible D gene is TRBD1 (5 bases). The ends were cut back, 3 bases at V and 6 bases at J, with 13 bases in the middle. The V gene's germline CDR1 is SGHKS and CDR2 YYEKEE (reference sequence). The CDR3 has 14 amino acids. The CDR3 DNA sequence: TGTGCCAGCAGCTCCTCCAGGGTACGTCAGCCCCAGCATTTT. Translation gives CASSSSRVRQPQHF.

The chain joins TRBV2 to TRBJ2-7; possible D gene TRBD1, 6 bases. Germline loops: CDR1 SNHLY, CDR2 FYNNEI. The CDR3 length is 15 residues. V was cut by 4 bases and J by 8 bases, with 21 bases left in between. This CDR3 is CASSGLQGTYEQQYF. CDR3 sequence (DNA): TGTGCCAGCAGTGGCCTACAGGGCACCTACGAGCAGCAGTACTTC. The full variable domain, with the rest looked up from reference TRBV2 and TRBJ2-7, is EPEVTQTPSHQVTQMGQEVILRCVPISNHLYFYWYRQILGQKVEFLVSFYNNEISEKSEIFDDQFSVERPDGSNFTLKIRSTKLEDSAMYFCASSGLQGTYEQQYFGPGTRLTVT.

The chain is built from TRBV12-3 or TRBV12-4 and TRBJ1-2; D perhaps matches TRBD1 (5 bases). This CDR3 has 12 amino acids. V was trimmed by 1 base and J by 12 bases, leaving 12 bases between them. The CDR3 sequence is CASSLVNQGHTF. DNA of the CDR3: TGTGCCAGCAGTTTAGTGAATCAGGGCCACACCTTC.